The clone carrying this TCR beta chain showed up just a few times. Its antigen is not identified. The source of the sample is a study of T cell responses to AZD1222 COVID-19 vaccine. Findings and limits, study-wide: Donors skewed white British and female; clonal diversity was possibly underestimated. Epitopes outside B.1.351 and B.1.1.7 mutated regions reportedly drew nearly half of spike TCRs.

The CDR3 extends over 14 amino acids. Germline V lookup: CDR1 SGHTA, CDR2 FQGNSA. V lost 5 bases and J 4 bases, leaving 11 bases between the germline ends. The repertoire was sequenced with immunoSEQ multiplex PCR; TCRdb's copy has only in-frame clones and lacks some. The data hold about 110,000 clones, with approximately 88% observed a single time. The specimen comprised peripheral blood, sampled 28 days after the second AZD1222 dose. The chain recombines TRBV7-2 with TRBJ1-4, with D tentatively TRBD1 (5 bases). This sequence was found in an adult who received the AZD1222 COVID-19 vaccine. CDR3 nucleotide sequence: TGTGCCAGCAGCCCAGGGCCCAATAATGAAAAACTGTTTTTT. Amino acid sequence: CASSPGPNNEKLFF.